The 20 T cell receptor beta chains given below trace back to one sample, sequenced in a study of T cell responses to AZD1222 COVID-19 vaccine. Profiling relied on immunoSEQ multiplex PCR, and the TCRdb table lists in-frame clones only, not all of them. The repertoire holds 120,000 to 150,000 clones, with 91% as singletons. The sequencing used peripheral blood, collected on day 0 of AZD1222 vaccination. The receptors were gathered from an adult in good health.

The chain has TRBV7-9 and TRBJ2-2; 8 bases match TRBD1. The V segment lost 6 bases and the J segment 6 bases; nucleotides outside the gene matches: 9. The CDR3 length is 15 residues. Germline assignment: CDR1 SEHNR and CDR2 FQNEAQ (reference sequence). DNA of the CDR3: TGTGCCAGCAGTCCTCCAGGGGGCTCGGCCGGGGAGCTGTTTTTT. Its translation: CASSPPGGSAGELFF.

The chain is built from TRBV6-5 and TRBJ1-4; no clear D. The CDR3 sequence is 13 residues long. CDR1 is MNHEY, CDR2 SVGAGI, per germline. Trimming left V 0 bases short and J 8 bases short, with 7 bases between. The CDR3 DNA reads as TGTGCCAGCAGTTACTCATACGTGGAAAAACTGTTTTTT. Amino acid sequence: CASSYSYVEKLFF.

The chain has TRBV13 and TRBJ2-3, with 8 bases lining up with TRBD2. V lost 4 bases, J lost 3 bases, and 0 bases stayed unmatched. Germline V gives CDR1 PRHDT, CDR2 FYEKMQ (reference sequence). The CDR3 covers 13 residues. In DNA form, the CDR3 reads TGTGCCAGCAGCTCGGGGGGGACAGATACGCAGTATTTT. It codes for CASSSGGTDTQYF. The variable domain in full, completed from reference TRBV13 and TRBJ2-3, reads AAGVIQSPRHLIKEKRETATLKCYPIPRHDTVYWYQQGPGQDPQFLISFYEKMQSDKGSIPDRFSAQQFSDYHSELNMSSLELGDSALYFCASSSGGTDTQYFGPGTRLTVL.

This clone was counted a single time. The chain couples TRBV9 to TRBJ2-2; D possibly corresponds to TRBD1 (5 bases). The CDR3 sequence is 15 residues long. The germline gives CDR1 SGDLS, CDR2 YYNGEE. Trimming pared 2 bases from V and 3 bases from J, leaving 11 bases between. In DNA, the CDR3 is TGTGCCAGCAGCGTTCGTGACAGCTACACCGGGGAGCTGTTTTTT. Translation gives CASSVRDSYTGELFF.

The chain joins TRBV30 to TRBJ2-3, with 8 bases fitting TRBD2. The V and J ends lost 4 bases and 2 bases, in that order; junction bases with no gene match: 5. This CDR3 has 14 amino acids. The germline V gene encodes CDR1 GTSNPN and CDR2 SVGIG (reference sequence). The CDR3 loop is CAWTPGGVTDTQYF. CDR3 DNA sequence: TGTGCCTGGACCCCCGGGGGGGTCACAGATACGCAGTATTTT.

The CDR3 DNA follows: TGTGCCAGCGGAACACCCGGCGCCACTAATGAAAAACTGTTTTTT. Amino acids: CASGTPGATNEKLFF. The rearrangement joins TRBV3-1 (or the pseudogene TRBV3-2) to TRBJ1-4; D is undetermined. This CDR3 has 15 amino acids. CDR1 is LGHDT, CDR2 YNNKEL, per germline (reference sequence). With 8 bases removed from V and 2 bases from J, the gap between germline ends came to 15 bases.

The chain carries TRBV7-3 and TRBJ2-7; possible D gene TRBD1, 6 bases. V was cut by 9 bases and J by 5 bases, with 11 bases left in between. Germline V CDR1 and CDR2: SGHTA, FQGTGA. The CDR3 spans 11 residues. CDR3 in DNA: TGTGCCAGAACAGGGTACCACGAGCAGTACTTC. Translating it yields CARTGYHEQYF.

J is TRBJ2-1 and V is TRBV6-2 or TRBV6-3, with 9 bases fitting TRBD2. V lost 0 bases to trimming and J lost 6 bases; unmatched junction nucleotides: 12. The CDR3 runs 18 residues. Germline values: CDR1 MNHEY, CDR2 SVGEGT. This CDR3 is CASSYSLAIAGDFNEQFF. Written as DNA, the CDR3 is TGTGCCAGCAGTTACTCGTTGGCCATAGCGGGAGATTTCAATGAGCAGTTCTTC.

V is TRBV6-5 and J is TRBJ1-6; D remains unclear. The CDR3 has 15 residues. The V gene's germline CDR1 is MNHEY and CDR2 SVGAGI. V was trimmed by 4 bases and J by 5 bases, leaving 12 bases between them. The CDR3 DNA is TGTGCCAGCAGTTCCCCCGACCGCGATAATTCACCCCTCCACTTT. Translation: CASSSPDRDNSPLHF.

The V call is TRBV19, the J call TRBJ2-3; TRBD1 aligns across 8 bases. The J segment lost 1 base and the V segment lost 1 base, leaving 10 bases of the junction unmatched. In germline, CDR1 is LNHDA, CDR2 SQIVND (reference sequence). CDR3 size: 18 residues. The CDR3 loop reads CASSIGTGTDQRTDTQYF. Written as DNA, the CDR3 is TGTGCCAGTAGTATAGGGACAGGGACAGACCAACGCACAGATACGCAGTATTTT.

This clone was found once. The chain employs TRBV2 and TRBJ2-7; D gene unclear. The CDR3 sequence is 14 residues long. Trimming cost V 8 bases and J 3 bases, with 17 bases left between them. Germline CDR1 SNHLY, CDR2 FYNNEI. The CDR3 bases are TGTGCCAGCGTCGACCCGACGGTCCTCTACGAGCAGTACTTC. Translation gives CASVDPTVLYEQYF.

The chain couples TRBV7-9 to TRBJ1-1; the match to TRBD1 covers 9 bases. Germline CDR1 reads SEHNR; CDR2 reads FQNEAQ (reference sequence). This CDR3 contains 15 residues. J lost 3 bases, V lost 5 bases, and 7 bases had no gene match. For the CDR3, the DNA is TGTGCCAGCAGCCCCCGACAGGGGGGGCACACTGAAGCTTTCTTT. Its protein product is CASSPRQGGHTEAFF.

This chain links TRBV18 with TRBJ1-2; 9 bases match TRBD1. The germline V gene encodes CDR1 KGHSH and CDR2 LQKENI. The CDR3 runs to 16 residues. The trim removed 4 bases at V and 5 bases at J, leaving 11 bases unmatched. The CDR3 coding sequence is TGTGCCAGCTCACGCCCGGGACAGGGAACCTATTATGGCTACACCTTC. Its protein is CASSRPGQGTYYGYTF.

This sequence joins TRBV15 and TRBJ1-4; D unclear. CDR1 is LNHNV, CDR2 YYDKDF, per germline (reference sequence). There are 15 residues in the CDR3. Trimming took 0 bases from V and 8 from J, leaving 13 bases between them. DNA of the CDR3: TGTGCCACCAGCAGAGATCCTGGCCAAGGGGAAAAACTGTTTTTT. It specifies CATSRDPGQGEKLFF.

In DNA form, the CDR3 reads TGCGCCAGCAGCTTAAGTATGAACACTGAAGCTTTCTTT. This translates into CASSLSMNTEAFF. The rearrangement joins TRBV5-1 to TRBJ1-1; D is undetermined. The ends were cut back, 2 bases at V and 0 bases at J, with 5 bases in the middle. Germline V lookup: CDR1 SGHRS, CDR2 YFSETQ. The CDR3 is 13 residues long.

This rearrangement joins TRBV6-2 or TRBV6-3 to TRBJ1-1; D call uncertain. The V gene's germline CDR1 is MNHEY and CDR2 SVGEGT. The CDR3 consists of 11 residues. With 6 bases removed from V and 10 bases from J, the gap between germline ends came to 12 bases. The CDR3 sequence: CASSRASGAFF. In DNA form, the CDR3 reads TGTGCCAGCAGCCGGGCCAGCGGAGCTTTCTTT.

The chain recombines TRBV6-6 with TRBJ1-1, with D maybe TRBD1 (5 bases). This CDR3 spans 12 amino acids. CDR1 and CDR2 (germline): MNHNY, SVGAGI (reference sequence). Trimming removed 6 bases from V and 7 bases from J, with 12 bases in between. The CDR3 DNA reads TGTGCCAGCAGGGGAGGGGCGGGTGAAGCTTTCTTT. It yields the protein CASRGGAGEAFF.

The table lists this clone with a count of one. This chain links TRBV7-6 with TRBJ2-5; the match to TRBD2 covers 16 bases. The CDR3 consists of 18 residues. Germline V gene sequence: CDR1 SGHVS, CDR2 FNYEAQ. Trimming cost V 0 bases and J 4 bases; bases outside gene matches: 5. The CDR3 coding sequence is TGTGCCAGCAGCTTAGCAGGGACTAGCGGGAGGGGGCCAGAGACCCAGTACTTC. Protein product: CASSLAGTSGRGPETQYF.

The rearrangement uses TRBV5-1 and TRBJ2-2; 7 nucleotides agree with TRBD1. Germline V gene data show CDR1 as SGHRS and CDR2 as YFSETQ. V shed 4 bases, J shed 5 bases, and the junction held 11 bases outside the gene matches. The CDR3 sequence is 16 residues long. The CDR3: CASSGTTGSATGELFF. As DNA, the CDR3 is TGCGCCAGCAGCGGAACGACAGGGAGCGCGACCGGGGAGCTGTTTTTT.

The chain recombines TRBV19 with TRBJ1-5; 8 positions match TRBD1. The junction had 4 bases not matched to a gene; V was cut back by 1 base and J by 2 bases. This CDR3 has 16 residues. CDR1 and CDR2 from the germline V gene are LNHDA and SQIVND (reference sequence). DNA of the CDR3: TGTGCCAGTAGTATAGTCCCGGGACAGGGCAATCAGCCCCAGCATTTT. This sequence encodes CASSIVPGQGNQPQHF.